The rows below give T cell receptor beta chains drawn from one sample of a study of CD8+ T cells in alopecia areata. The table came from immunoSEQ multiplex PCR; TCRdb's copy has only in-frame clones and leaves some out. The table records approximately 89,000 clones, 45% to 60% of them present only once. Specimen: NKG2D-high CD8+ T cells sorted from blood. All receptors derive from a human donor with alopecia areata. Each CDR3 is given with its conserved first and last residue. The D gene is left open where the match is weak. Some rows mark clone size as missing; the rest say once, few, many or name a class of expanded clone.

V gene	clone size	J gene	D gene	CDR3 DNA	CDR3 protein
TRBV2	.	TRBJ2-1	TRBD2	TGTGCCAGACGCCCAAGCGCGGGAGGAAACAATGAGCAGTTCTTC	CARRPSAGGNNEQFF
TRBV9	few	TRBJ2-3	.	TGTGCCAGCAGCGTAGCTAACCGGCCAGGGCCGCAGTATTTT	CASSVANRPGPQYF
TRBV14	few	TRBJ2-4	TRBD1	TGTGCCAGCAGCCAAGGCGTAACAGGGACAGACATTCAGTACTTC	CASSQGVTGTDIQYF
TRBV29-1	.	TRBJ2-7	.	TGCAGCGTTTTGACGGTAAGGGCCTACGAGCAGTACTTC	CSVLTVRAYEQYF
TRBV28	.	TRBJ2-7	TRBD2	TGTGCCAGCAGTATAACCGGGGAGGGCGAGCAGTACTTC	CASSITGEGEQYF
TRBV4-1	.	TRBJ1-4	TRBD1	TGCGCCAGCAGCCTTCTCACGGACAGGGGTGAAAAACTGTTTTTT	CASSLLTDRGEKLFF
TRBV27	.	TRBJ1-2	.	TGTGCCAGCAGCCCCGTTGGATCTTATGGCTACACCTTC	CASSPVGSYGYTF
TRBV29-1	few	TRBJ2-5	TRBD2	TGCAGCGTTGACGGGGAGGGGCTCCAAGAGACCCAGTACTTC	CSVDGEGLQETQYF
TRBV6-8	.	TRBJ1-4	.	TGTGCCAGCAGCCGCGAGAGGAATGAAAAACTGTTTTTT	CASSRERNEKLFF
TRBV5-8	.	TRBJ2-3	TRBD2	TGTGCCAGCAGCTCGCCTCGGGGGGTCGGGAGCACAGATACGCAGTATTTT	CASSSPRGVGSTDTQYF
TRBV29-1	.	TRBJ2-1	TRBD1	TGCAGCGTTGAGATGGGGACAGGAAGCTCCTACAATGAGCAGTTCTTC	CSVEMGTGSSYNEQFF
TRBV28	few	TRBJ2-5	.	TGTGCCAGCAGTCGGGGTGAGACCCAGTACTTC	CASSRGETQYF
TRBV4-1	.	TRBJ2-2	TRBD2	TGCGCCAGCAGCCAAGATCCCCTAGCGGCGAACACCGGGGAGCTGTTTTTT	CASSQDPLAANTGELFF
TRBV29-1	.	TRBJ2-1	.	TGCAGCTCAGGCGGTCTCAATGAGCAGTTCTTC	CSSGGLNEQFF
TRBV4-2	.	TRBJ2-5	.	TGTGCCAGCAGCCAATCACCTTTTTCAGGAGAGACCCAGTACTTC	CASSQSPFSGETQYF
TRBV29-1	.	TRBJ2-2	TRBD1	TGCAGCGCGGGGAAGCAGGGGACAGCGAACACCGGGGAGCTGTTTTTT	CSAGKQGTANTGELFF
TRBV29-1	.	TRBJ1-3	.	TGCAGCGTCCGTATCTCTGGAAACACCATATATTTT	CSVRISGNTIYF
TRBV14	few	TRBJ2-7	TRBD2	TGTGCCAGCAGCCAAGAACTAGCGGGAGTCGACGAGCAGTACTTC	CASSQELAGVDEQYF
TRBV29-1	few	TRBJ2-1	TRBD2	TGCAGCGTTGACGGCCTAGCGGGAGTCTCCTACAATGAGCAGTTCTTC	CSVDGLAGVSYNEQFF
TRBV27	.	TRBJ2-7	.	TGTGCCAGTAGGCCCCGGGAGCGGGTTCCCTACGAGCAGTACTTC	CASRPRERVPYEQYF
TRBV27	.	TRBJ1-2	.	TGTGCCAGCAGTTTATCGTGGGGTGGTGGAGGCTACACCTTC	CASSLSWGGGGYTF
TRBV29-1	few	TRBJ2-6	TRBD1	TGCAGCGTTGACGACAGGGACGGGGGGGCCAACGTCCTGACTTTC	CSVDDRDGGANVLTF
TRBV30	few	TRBJ2-1	TRBD2	TGTGCCTGGAGTGCCCCACTAGCGGGAGTAGGCAATGAGCAGTTCTTC	CAWSAPLAGVGNEQFF
TRBV29-1	few	TRBJ1-2	.	TGCAGCGGGGCCCGGTTCGGGGACCCATCCCCCTTC	CSGARFGDPSPF
TRBV5-6	.	TRBJ1-1	.	TGTGCCAGCAGCTTTGGCAGGGCCTCTGGAGCTTTCTTT	CASSFGRASGAFF
TRBV9	.	TRBJ1-1	.	TGTGCCAGCAGCGTTCCCCTTGACGGATTGAACACTGAAGCTTTCTTT	CASSVPLDGLNTEAFF
TRBV4-1	few	TRBJ2-7	TRBD1	TGCGCCAGCAGCCAAGGTCCGGGACAGGGGGCCTACGAGCAGTACTTC	CASSQGPGQGAYEQYF